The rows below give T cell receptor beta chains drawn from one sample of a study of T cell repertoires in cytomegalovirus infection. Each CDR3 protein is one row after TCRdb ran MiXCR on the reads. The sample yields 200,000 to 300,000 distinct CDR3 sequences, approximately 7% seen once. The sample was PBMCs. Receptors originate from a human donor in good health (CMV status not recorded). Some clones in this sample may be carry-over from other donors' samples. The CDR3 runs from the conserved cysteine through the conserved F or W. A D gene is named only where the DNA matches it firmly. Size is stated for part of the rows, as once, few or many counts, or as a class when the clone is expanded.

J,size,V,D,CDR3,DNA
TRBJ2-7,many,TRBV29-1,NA,CSVEGSSGYEQYF,TGCAGCGTTGAGGGTAGCTCCGGGTACGAGCAGTACTTC
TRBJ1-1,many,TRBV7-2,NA,CASTQQVGTEAFF,TGTGCCAGCACCCAACAGGTGGGCACTGAAGCTTTCTTT
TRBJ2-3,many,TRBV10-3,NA,CAISAKTASTDTQYF,TGTGCCATCAGTGCTAAGACGGCTAGCACAGATACGCAGTATTTT
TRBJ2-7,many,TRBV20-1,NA,CSARDLLEGSDEQYF,TGCAGTGCTAGAGATCTACTAGAGGGGAGCGACGAGCAGTACTTC
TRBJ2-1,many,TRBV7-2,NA,CASRWLGNEQFF,TGTGCCAGCAGGTGGCTAGGGAATGAGCAGTTCTTC
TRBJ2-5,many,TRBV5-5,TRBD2,CASSLALAGGRETQYF,TGTGCCAGCAGCTTGGCCTTGGCGGGGGGGCGGGAGACCCAGTACTTC
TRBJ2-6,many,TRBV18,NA,CASSPREPSGANVLTF,TGTGCCAGCTCACCACGCGAGCCCTCTGGGGCCAACGTCCTGACTTTC
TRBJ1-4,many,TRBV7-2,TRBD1,CASSKQGAVNEKLFF,TGTGCCAGCAGCAAGCAGGGGGCAGTTAATGAAAAACTGTTTTTT
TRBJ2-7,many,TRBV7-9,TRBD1,CASSPTGGTYEQYF,TGTGCCAGCAGCCCGACAGGGGGAACCTACGAGCAGTACTTC
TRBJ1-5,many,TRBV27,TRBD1,CASSPRGRQPQHF,TGTGCCAGCAGTCCCAGGGGGCGTCAGCCCCAGCATTTT
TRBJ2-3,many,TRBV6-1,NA,CASKVLAADTQYF,TGTGCCAGCAAGGTTCTAGCCGCAGATACGCAGTATTTT
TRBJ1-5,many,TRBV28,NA,CASSNLGGGNQPQHF,TGTGCCAGCAGCAACTTAGGAGGGGGTAATCAGCCCCAGCATTTT
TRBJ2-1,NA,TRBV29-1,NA,CSVIASRNEQFF,TGCAGCGTCATTGCTTCAAGAAATGAGCAGTTCTTC
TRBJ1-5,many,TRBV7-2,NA,CASSYRGNQPQHF,TGTGCCAGCAGCTACAGGGGCAATCAGCCCCAGCATTTT
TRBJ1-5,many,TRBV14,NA,CASSQGLRDLMKPQHF,TGTGCCAGCAGCCAAGGGCTCAGGGACTTGATGAAGCCCCAGCATTTT
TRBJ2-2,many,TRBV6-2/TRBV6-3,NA,CASSAGFTGELFF,TGTGCCAGCAGCGCCGGGTTCACCGGGGAGCTGTTTTTT
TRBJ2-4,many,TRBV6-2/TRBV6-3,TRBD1,CASSYGGTALAKNIQYF,TGTGCCAGCAGTTACGGTGGGACAGCCCTAGCCAAAAACATTCAGTACTTC
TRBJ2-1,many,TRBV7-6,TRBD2,CASSRTSGGGLAGEQFF,TGTGCCAGCAGCCGCACTAGCGGGGGGGGCCTCGCGGGTGAGCAGTTCTTC
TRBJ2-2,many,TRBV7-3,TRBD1,CASSPGQGNTGELFF,TGTGCCAGCAGCCCAGGACAGGGGAACACCGGGGAGCTGTTTTTT
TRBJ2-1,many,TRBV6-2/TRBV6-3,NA,CASIPGLAYNEQFF,TGTGCCAGCATCCCAGGGTTGGCCTACAATGAGCAGTTCTTC
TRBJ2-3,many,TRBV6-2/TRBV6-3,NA,CASSRSWGTSTDTQYF,TGTGCCAGCAGCCGATCGTGGGGGACTAGCACAGATACGCAGTATTTT
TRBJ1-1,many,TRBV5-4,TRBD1,CASSPPLTGVDTEAFF,TGTGCCAGCAGCCCACCCTTGACAGGGGTTGACACTGAAGCTTTCTTT
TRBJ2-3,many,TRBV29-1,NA,CSVRPGSTSTDTQYF,TGCAGCGTCCGACCGGGGTCAACTAGCACAGATACGCAGTATTTT
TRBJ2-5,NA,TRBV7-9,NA,CASSSSGTPQETQYF,TGTGCCAGCAGCTCTTCCGGGACCCCACAAGAGACCCAGTACTTC